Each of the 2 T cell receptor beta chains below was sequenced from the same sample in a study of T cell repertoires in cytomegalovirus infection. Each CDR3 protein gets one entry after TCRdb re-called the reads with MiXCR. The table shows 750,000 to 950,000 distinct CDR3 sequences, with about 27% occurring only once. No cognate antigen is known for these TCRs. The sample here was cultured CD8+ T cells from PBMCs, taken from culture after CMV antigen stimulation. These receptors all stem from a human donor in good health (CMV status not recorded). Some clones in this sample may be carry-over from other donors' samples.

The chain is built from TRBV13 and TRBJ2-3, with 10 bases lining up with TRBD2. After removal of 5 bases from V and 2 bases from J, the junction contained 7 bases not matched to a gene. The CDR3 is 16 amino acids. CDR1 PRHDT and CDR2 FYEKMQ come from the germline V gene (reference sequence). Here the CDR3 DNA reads TGTGCCAGCAGCACTCGGACTAGCGGTGTCACAGATACGCAGTATTTT. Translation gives CASSTRTSGVTDTQYF.

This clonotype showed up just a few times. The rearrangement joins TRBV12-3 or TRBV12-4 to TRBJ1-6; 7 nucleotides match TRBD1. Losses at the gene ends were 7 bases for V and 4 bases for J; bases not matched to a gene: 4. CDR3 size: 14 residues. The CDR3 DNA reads TGTGCCAGCACCCGGACAGGTTATAATTCACCCCTCCACTTT. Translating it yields CASTRTGYNSPLHF.